The rows below give T cell receptor beta chains drawn from one sample of a study of OX40 agonist ivuxolimab in advanced cancers. Sequenced by immunoSEQ multiplex PCR; TCRdb stores in-frame clones only, minus some. The profile covers fewer than 70,000 clones, with around four fifths appearing a single time and 3% to 3.5% taken by the ten largest. The sample consisted of CD4+ or CD8+ T cells sorted from blood, taken in a trial of the OX40 agonist ivuxolimab. These receptors all come from an adult with an advanced solid tumor such as melanoma, head and neck, liver or kidney cancer. Each CDR3 is given with its conserved first and last residue. A D gene is named only where the DNA matches it firmly. The size field is filled for only some rows; it gives once, few, many or a size class.

abundance	len	d_gene	v_gene	j_gene	CDR3aa	CDR3nt
.	14	.	TRBV7-9	TRBJ2-7	CASSLQAGAYEQYF	TGTGCCAGCAGCTTACAGGCAGGGGCCTACGAGCAGTACTTC
.	13	TRBD1	TRBV6-6	TRBJ2-5	CASSPTGEETQYF	TGTGCCAGCAGTCCCACAGGGGAAGAGACCCAGTACTTC
.	12	TRBD1	TRBV19	TRBJ1-2	CASRGTGRGYTF	TGTGCCAGTAGGGGGACAGGGAGAGGCTACACCTTC
.	14	.	TRBV25-1	TRBJ1-1	CASSGGDQNTEAFF	TGTGCCAGCAGTGGGGGGGACCAGAACACTGAAGCTTTCTTT
once	11	.	TRBV6-1	TRBJ1-5	CASSGNQPQHF	TGTGCCAGCAGTGGCAATCAGCCCCAGCATTTT
.	16	.	TRBV6-1	TRBJ1-5	CASSESGRRPYQPQHF	TGTGCCAGCAGTGAATCGGGGAGGCGGCCCTATCAGCCCCAGCATTTT
.	15	.	TRBV11-3	TRBJ2-3	CASSLGRSSTDTQYF	TGTGCCAGCAGCTTAGGGCGGAGTAGCACAGATACGCAGTATTTT
.	14	.	TRBV2	TRBJ1-2	CASSEYKGSHGYTF	TGTGCCAGCAGTGAATACAAGGGGTCCCATGGCTACACCTTC
.	19	.	TRBV11-2	TRBJ2-3	CASSLDRGVGHPRADTQYF	TGTGCCAGCAGCTTAGATCGAGGAGTGGGGCACCCGAGGGCAGATACGCAGTATTTT
.	14	TRBD2	TRBV7-2	TRBJ2-3	CASRPDGGRDTQYF	TGTGCCAGCAGGCCGGACGGGGGGAGAGATACGCAGTATTTT
.	13	.	TRBV6-1	TRBJ1-2	CASREGLRDGYTF	TGTGCCAGCCGAGAAGGGCTACGGGATGGCTACACCTTC
few	13	.	TRBV27	TRBJ1-5	CASSSQDNQPQHF	TGTGCCAGCTCGTCACAGGACAATCAGCCCCAGCATTTT
.	15	.	TRBV4-1	TRBJ1-2	CASSRELRALYGYTF	TGCGCCAGCAGCCGAGAGCTCAGGGCCCTCTATGGCTACACCTTC
.	15	TRBD1	TRBV7-9	TRBJ1-1	CASSLGDRVEIPAFF	TGTGCCAGCAGCCTGGGAGACAGGGTTGAGATCCCAGCTTTCTTT
.	16	TRBD2	TRBV2	TRBJ2-7	CASSPRLAGNLYEQYF	TGTGCCAGCAGTCCAAGACTAGCGGGGAATCTCTACGAGCAGTACTTC
.	14	.	TRBV4-2	TRBJ1-1	CASSPMTMAWSTFF	TGTGCCAGCAGCCCAATGACAATGGCGTGGTCAACTTTCTTT
.	11	.	TRBV28	TRBJ1-4	CASSTPRGQFF	TGTGCCAGCAGTACCCCTCGAGGACAGTTTTTT
.	15	TRBD1	TRBV5-1	TRBJ2-2	CASSSGTGGPGELFF	TGCGCCAGCAGCTCCGGGACAGGGGGTCCCGGGGAGCTGTTTTTT
.	16	.	TRBV6-4	TRBJ2-1	CASSDNPLTTNNEQFF	TGTGCCAGCAGTGACAACCCTCTCACCACAAACAATGAGCAGTTCTTC
once	12	.	TRBV29-1	TRBJ1-2	CSVSNRIHGYTF	TGCAGCGTTTCTAACAGGATCCATGGCTACACCTTC
.	14	.	TRBV28	TRBJ1-2	CASSLPGSDYGYTF	TGTGCCAGCAGTTTACCTGGGTCGGACTATGGCTACACCTTC
few	13	TRBD1	TRBV28	TRBJ1-2	CASSSGQGYGYTF	TGTGCCAGCAGTTCTGGACAGGGCTATGGCTACACCTTC
.	14	.	TRBV5-6	TRBJ2-3	CASSLPGITDTQYF	TGTGCCAGCAGCTTGCCAGGAATCACAGATACGCAGTATTTT
.	14	TRBD1	TRBV6-1	TRBJ1-3	CAAEAGQGENTIYF	TGTGCCGCCGAGGCGGGACAGGGGGAAAACACCATATATTTT
.	16	TRBD1	TRBV5-1	TRBJ1-4	CASSLSVGQVDEKLFF	TGCGCCAGCAGCTTGTCAGTAGGACAGGTCGATGAAAAACTGTTTTTT
.	13	.	TRBV19	TRBJ1-2	CATYLQGRHGYTF	TGTGCCACCTACTTACAGGGCCGCCATGGCTACACCTTC
few	11	.	TRBV2	TRBJ2-2	CASSGAGELFF	TGTGCCAGCAGTGGGGCCGGGGAGCTGTTTTTT
.	15	.	TRBV9	TRBJ2-1	CASKVNYRVYNEQFF	TGTGCCAGCAAAGTCAATTACCGGGTCTACAATGAGCAGTTCTTC
.	16	TRBD2	TRBV4-2	TRBJ2-5	CASSQVAAGGAETQYF	TGTGCCAGCAGCCAAGTGGCTGCGGGGGGGGCGGAGACCCAGTACTTC
.	15	TRBD1	TRBV29-1	TRBJ1-6	CSVLGTARGNSPLHF	TGCAGCGTCCTAGGGACAGCCAGAGGTAATTCACCCCTCCACTTT
.	19	.	TRBV7-8	TRBJ1-5	CASSAYRVPTPSSNQPQHF	TGTGCCAGCAGCGCATACCGAGTCCCTACTCCGAGTAGCAATCAGCCCCAGCATTTT
once	14	.	TRBV27	TRBJ1-5	CASSLQYSNQPQHF	TGTGCCAGCAGTTTACAGTATAGCAATCAGCCCCAGCATTTT
.	15	TRBD1	TRBV7-9	TRBJ2-7	CASSDTGGPSYEQYF	TGTGCCAGCAGCGACACAGGGGGTCCCTCCTACGAGCAGTACTTC
.	13	.	TRBV30	TRBJ1-2	CAWSVQGEAGYTF	TGTGCCTGGAGTGTCCAGGGCGAGGCTGGCTACACCTTC
.	11	.	TRBV5-6	TRBJ2-5	CASSFSDREYF	TGTGCCAGCAGCTTCTCGGACCGGGAGTACTTC
.	16	TRBD2	TRBV28	TRBJ2-7	CASSFLGLADTYEQYF	TGTGCCAGCAGTTTCCTGGGACTAGCGGATACCTACGAGCAGTACTTC
.	16	.	TRBV9	TRBJ2-6	CASSVGSDSGANVLTF	TGTGCCAGCAGCGTAGGAAGTGACTCTGGGGCCAACGTCCTGACTTTC
.	14	.	TRBV28	TRBJ1-5	CASSLGRYSQPQHF	TGTGCCAGCAGCCTGGGTCGATACTCCCAGCCCCAGCATTTT
.	17	TRBD2	TRBV5-4	TRBJ2-1	CASSLAQASGGLNEQFF	TGTGCCAGCAGCTTGGCCCAGGCTAGCGGGGGATTAAATGAGCAGTTCTTC
once	14	.	TRBV5-1	TRBJ1-4	CASSLDRRNEKLFF	TGCGCCAGCAGCTTGGACAGGCGGAATGAAAAACTGTTTTTT
once	15	.	TRBV6-5	TRBJ2-1	CASSFPGAGRNEQFF	TGTGCCAGCAGTTTCCCTGGGGCGGGGAGGAATGAGCAGTTCTTC
.	14	.	TRBV19	TRBJ1-2	CASSMVGGAHGYTF	TGTGCCAGTAGTATGGTAGGAGGGGCCCATGGCTACACCTTC
.	13	.	TRBV2	TRBJ2-7	CASSERLLYEQYF	TGTGCCAGCAGTGAGAGACTACTCTACGAGCAGTACTTC
.	16	TRBD1	TRBV6-5	TRBJ2-3	CASSYSLGQSTDTQYF	TGTGCCAGCAGTTACTCCTTGGGACAGAGCACAGATACGCAGTATTTT
.	15	.	TRBV7-6	TRBJ2-7	CASSLGQGWVGEQYF	TGTGCCAGCAGCTTAGGGCAGGGATGGGTGGGCGAGCAGTACTTC
.	13	TRBD2	TRBV7-9	TRBJ2-1	CASSPRGEIEQFF	TGTGCCAGCAGCCCTCGGGGGGAGATTGAGCAGTTCTTC
.	19	TRBD2	TRBV5-1	TRBJ2-3	CASSPPGLAGTTSTDTQYF	TGCGCCAGCAGCCCCCCGGGCCTAGCGGGGACCACTAGCACAGATACGCAGTATTTT
.	12	.	TRBV28	TRBJ1-2	CASKVDLGGYTF	TGTGCCAGCAAGGTAGACTTGGGGGGCTACACCTTC
once	15	.	TRBV5-1	TRBJ1-6	CASSSGASSDSPLHF	TGCGCCAGCAGCTCAGGGGCGTCGTCTGATTCACCCCTCCACTTT
.	15	.	TRBV5-4	TRBJ1-6	CASSLGHISNSPLHF	TGTGCCAGCAGCTTGGGGCATATCTCGAATTCACCCCTCCACTTT
.	18	TRBD1	TRBV9	TRBJ2-7	CASSVVGDRRPSLEEQYF	TGTGCCAGCAGCGTAGTCGGGGACAGGAGGCCCTCTTTAGAAGAGCAGTACTTC